The source of this T cell receptor beta chain is a study of vaccination and CD4 T cells after COVID-19. Described treatment: roughly 11-day PBMC culture with coronavirus spike peptide pools or control peptides (ViraFEST assay). Culture proceeded for around 11 days, and CD4+ T cells were then isolated by negative selection. As regards this clonotype: Its antigen is as yet unknown.

The CDR3 extends over 13 amino acids. Germline V gene data show CDR1 as WNHNN and CDR2 as SYGVQD (reference sequence). The V gene lost 0 bases and the J gene lost 4 bases, with 6 bases spanning the gap. Cultured CD4+ T-cell DNA underwent Oncomine TCR Beta short-read sequencing. TCRdb reprocessed the PCR reads via MiXCR and lists one record per CDR3 protein. The table includes 23,000 or so distinct CDR3 sequences, approximately 67% detected once. Here the sequenced sample was CD4+ T cells from blood, cultured in vitro, taken after SARS-CoV-2 vaccination. The chain is built from TRBV10-1 and TRBJ1-2; D not certain. This receptor was identified in a human donor who received a COVID-19 vaccine. This chain's CDR3 is CASSESFSYGYTF. CDR3 sequence (DNA): TGCGCCAGCAGTGAGTCATTCAGCTATGGCTACACCTTC.